This T cell receptor beta chain derives from a study of cytomegalovirus exposure and HLA in healthy donors. Points from the study as a whole: The study labeled 150 or so TCR beta chains cytomegalovirus-associated. CMV antigen specificity was confirmed in vitro for three CMV-associated chains.

This CDR3 is built from 14 residues. V was trimmed by 4 bases and J by 8 bases, leaving 12 bases between them. Per the germline V gene, CDR1 is KGHSH and CDR2 is LQKENI. Sequencing was performed with immunoSEQ multiplex PCR; in TCRdb, only in-frame clones are kept and a portion is missing. The table lists some 170,000 clones, more than 75% of them singletons. This clone was seen a few times. Its antigen is currently unknown. This clonotype was obtained from a woman aged 30 to 39 in good health and CMV-seronegative. J is TRBJ1-6 and V is TRBV18; D call uncertain. The material sequenced was PBMCs. This CDR3 reads CASSRGRQDSPLHF. CDR3 nucleotide sequence: TGTGCCAGCTCACGTGGGAGGCAGGATTCACCCCTCCACTTT.